A single TCR beta chain is shown here with its context. Its antigen remains unidentified. This record comes from a study of CD8+CD57+ T cells in acquired aplastic anemia. Turning to the study itself: Mean yield of DNA from sorted CD4+ and CD8+ cells was approximately 3 ug.

According to the study, genomic DNA was the template for TCR beta VDJ and CDR3 profiling. TCRdb redid the calling of the reads with MiXCR, one entry per CDR3 protein. The sample includes 55,000 to 60,000 distinct CDR3 sequences, roughly three fifths seen only once; the top ten take 15% to 20%. Study results and limitations: Around 30 sequences, all CD8+ CDR3, were shared between patients and controls. Patient and control CD8+ Simpson's diversity was not significantly different.

The germline V and J ends were trimmed by 0 bases and 5 bases, with 16 bases remaining between them. The CDR3 totals 16 residues. Per the germline V gene, CDR1 is LNHNV and CDR2 is YYDKDF (reference sequence). Patients chosen for sequencing had CD8+CD57+ cells that had expanded, as shown by flow cytometry. Therapy had not been given to patients before blood sampling. V is TRBV15 and J is TRBJ1-2; D gene uncertain. Specimen: sorted CD4+, CD8+, or CD8+CD57+ T cells (not recorded which) from PBMCs. This sequence was found in a human donor with aplastic anemia. CDR3 sequence (DNA): TGTGCCACCAGCAGAGATTTGGGAGGCCAACTATATGGCTACACCTTC. Its protein is CATSRDLGGQLYGYTF.